The 30 T cell receptor beta chains presented below share a single source sample, sequenced in a study of cytomegalovirus exposure and HLA in healthy donors. Primers: 60 Vbeta forward and 13 Jbeta reverse. The assay was immunoSEQ multiplex PCR, and TCRdb's table has in-frame clones only and misses some. The sample contains over 150,000 clones, 84% of which appear only once. Sequenced input: PBMCs. Every receptor here comes from a girl under 18 in good health and CMV-seropositive.

The chain links TRBV4-1 to TRBJ1-1; D is undetermined. The CDR3 extends over 14 amino acids. CDR1 is MGHRA and CDR2 is YSYEKL in the germline V gene. Trimming cost V 1 base and J 7 bases, with 13 bases left between them. Here the CDR3 reads CASSQVGVLGEAFF. The DNA of the CDR3 is TGCGCCAGCAGCCAAGTCGGGGTATTGGGTGAAGCTTTCTTT.

This sequence joins TRBV9 and TRBJ1-1; TRBD1 is a possible D gene (6 bases). This CDR3 has 13 amino acids. Trimming took 3 bases from V and 6 from J, leaving 12 bases between them. Germline-derived CDR1 and CDR2 are SGDLS and YYNGEE. DNA of the CDR3: TGTGCCAGCAGCGGACCCCCAGGGGCTGAAGCTTTCTTT. It yields the protein CASSGPPGAEAFF.

This clone occurred once. The rearrangement uses TRBV6-1 and TRBJ1-2; 8 positions agree with TRBD1. V shed 5 bases and J 3 bases; nucleotides not matched to a gene: 5. Germline values: CDR1 MNHNS, CDR2 SASEGT. CDR3 size: 14 residues. This CDR3 is CASSSGGTDYGYTF. CDR3 sequence (DNA): TGTGCCAGCAGTTCAGGGGGCACTGACTATGGCTACACCTTC.

The chain couples TRBV19 to TRBJ1-1, with D maybe TRBD1 (6 bases). In germline, CDR1 is LNHDA, CDR2 SQIVND (reference sequence). The CDR3 has 12 residues. Trimming pared 9 bases from V and 13 bases from J, leaving 21 bases between. The CDR3 sequence: CASHLGGFEVFF. The CDR3 DNA sequence: TGTGCCAGCCATTTAGGGGGATTTGAGGTTTTCTTT.

The chain links TRBV7-6 to TRBJ1-1; the D is unclear. CDR1 and CDR2 (germline): SGHVS, FNYEAQ. This CDR3 has 15 residues. V was pared by 0 bases and J by 1 base, with 9 bases between. The CDR3 sequence is CASSLATSPNTEAFF. The CDR3 bases are TGTGCCAGCAGCTTAGCGACATCGCCGAACACTGAAGCTTTCTTT.

This clone was picked up one time. The CDR3 DNA reads TGTGCCAGCAGTTACAGGGGCTCCAGCTACGAGCAGTACTTC. Translated, it gives CASSYRGSSYEQYF. The chain couples TRBV6-5 to TRBJ2-7, with a tentative D call TRBD1 (5 bases). The CDR3 runs 14 residues. V gave up 2 bases and J gave up 3 bases, with 11 bases separating them. Germline V gene data show CDR1 as MNHEY and CDR2 as SVGAGI.

The chain employs TRBV5-6 and TRBJ2-4, with D uncertain. The V gene's germline CDR1 is SGHDT and CDR2 YYEEEE. The CDR3 has 16 residues. V lost 0 bases and J 6 bases, leaving 16 bases between the germline ends. Here the CDR3 reads CASSLGTLTRGNIQYF. Here the CDR3 DNA reads TGTGCCAGCAGCTTGGGCACTCTTACCCGCGGAAACATTCAGTACTTC.

The chain links TRBV19 to TRBJ1-1; 8 bases match TRBD1. The CDR3 extends over 11 amino acids. J gave up 11 bases and V 5 bases, and 4 bases lay outside the gene matches. CDR1 and CDR2 (germline): LNHDA, SQIVND (reference sequence). The CDR3 is CASSATGGAFF. For the CDR3, the DNA is TGTGCCAGTAGTGCCACAGGGGGGGCTTTCTTT.

This clone has just a few counts. The genes are TRBV7-9 and TRBJ2-1; TRBD2 might be the D (7 bases). Trimming removed 1 base at V and 1 base at J, with 11 bases between. There are 16 residues in the CDR3. Per the germline V gene, CDR1 is SEHNR and CDR2 is FQNEAQ (reference sequence). Here the CDR3 reads CASSLGGGRSYNEQFF. CDR3 nucleotides: TGTGCCAGCAGCTTAGGCGGGGGCCGGTCCTACAATGAGCAGTTCTTC.

The rearrangement joins TRBV2 to TRBJ2-3; possibly TRBD2 for D (5 bases). CDR3 length equals 13 residues. CDR1 is SNHLY and CDR2 is FYNNEI in the germline V gene. The V and J ends lost 7 bases and 2 bases respectively, with 10 bases between them. CDR3 sequence reads: CASTSDFTDTQYF. The CDR3 DNA reads TGTGCCAGCACCTCGGACTTCACAGATACGCAGTATTTT.

This chain uses TRBV19 with TRBJ1-5, with a tentative D call TRBD1 (5 bases). Trimming took off 3 bases at V and 4 bases at J, with 16 bases between the two ends. The CDR3 is 16 amino acids. Germline CDR1 is LNHDA and CDR2 is SQIVND (reference sequence). CDR3 sequence reads: CASSIGWGLTNQPQHF. The CDR3 region has the DNA TGTGCCAGTAGTATTGGTTGGGGACTTACTAATCAGCCCCAGCATTTT.

This chain links TRBV9 with TRBJ1-1; 9 bases are a match to TRBD1. CDR1 is SGDLS and CDR2 is YYNGEE in the germline V gene. V shed 4 bases, J shed 5 bases, and the junction held 6 bases outside the gene matches. The CDR3 loop spans 14 amino acids. Written as DNA, the CDR3 is TGTGCCAGCAGCCTATACGGGACAGGGACTGAAGCTTTCTTT. Protein: CASSLYGTGTEAFF.

The V call is TRBV2, the J call TRBJ2-7; 8 bases line up with TRBD2. Germline loops: CDR1 SNHLY, CDR2 FYNNEI. There are 12 residues in the CDR3. V lost 11 bases and J lost 5; bases outside the gene matches: 8. CDR3 residues: CAGSSAGDEQYF. DNA of the CDR3: TGTGCCGGGTCCTCAGCGGGGGACGAGCAGTACTTC.

This chain connects TRBV5-1 to TRBJ2-7; TRBD1 agrees at 7 bases. V lost 7 bases and J lost 4; bases outside the gene matches: 11. Germline CDR1 reads SGHRS; CDR2 reads YFSETQ. The CDR3 runs 14 residues. The CDR3 protein is CASQAETGLYEQYF. As DNA, the CDR3 is TGCGCCAGCCAAGCGGAGACAGGGTTGTACGAGCAGTACTTC.

This clone came up a few times. The V and J genes are TRBV6-4 and TRBJ2-1, with 13 bases matching TRBD2. Germline CDR1 MRHNA, CDR2 SNTAGT. CDR3 size: 15 residues. The trim removed 6 bases at V and 5 bases at J, leaving 4 bases unmatched. The CDR3 nucleotides read TGTGCCAGCAGAGATGGGACTAGCGGGAACAATGAGCAGTTCTTC. Translation gives CASRDGTSGNNEQFF.

The chain links TRBV6-5 to TRBJ2-5, with 7 bases matching TRBD2. The CDR3 is made up of 14 amino acids. Germline CDR1 MNHEY, CDR2 SVGAGI. Trimming removed 5 bases from V and 7 bases from J; junction bases left unmatched: 10. The CDR3 region is CASSEPGGAGTQYF. In nucleotides, the CDR3 is TGTGCCAGCAGTGAACCGGGGGGTGCGGGGACCCAGTACTTC.

The V and J genes are TRBV2 and TRBJ2-1; 7 bases are shared with TRBD1. The V segment lost 4 bases and the J segment 9 bases; nucleotides outside the gene matches: 9. CDR3 length equals 14 residues. Germline V lookup: CDR1 SNHLY, CDR2 FYNNEI. CDR3 amino acids: CASSGARGQGEQFF. In DNA, the CDR3 is TGTGCCAGCAGTGGTGCGAGGGGGCAGGGTGAGCAGTTCTTC.

V gene TRBV10-3 combines with J gene TRBJ2-3, with D possibly TRBD1 on 5 matching bases. Germline V CDR1 and CDR2: ENHRY, SYGVKD. Trimming left V 4 bases short and J 4 bases short, with 15 bases between. The CDR3 spans 15 residues. CDR3 coding DNA: TGTGCCATCAGTGGAGCAGGGAAGTTGGCAGATACGCAGTATTTT. Its protein product is CAISGAGKLADTQYF.

This clone was seen once. V gene TRBV6-1 combines with J gene TRBJ2-1; TRBD1 aligns across 9 bases. The V gene end was trimmed by 9 bases and the J gene end by 7 bases; junction bases not matched to a gene: 4. This CDR3 has 12 amino acids. From germline, CDR1 is MNHNS and CDR2 SASEGT. CDR3 coding DNA: TGTGCCAGTGGCGGACAGGGGAATGAGCAGTTCTTC. Protein product: CASGGQGNEQFF.

This clone was seen only once. The rearrangement links TRBV9 to TRBJ1-1; D unresolved. The CDR3 loop spans 14 amino acids. Germline V lookup: CDR1 SGDLS, CDR2 YYNGEE. V gave up 0 bases and J gave up 1 base, with 7 bases separating them. The CDR3 spells CASSVGARNTEAFF. In nucleotides, the CDR3 is TGTGCCAGCAGCGTAGGGGCCAGGAACACTGAAGCTTTCTTT.

This chain links TRBV5-8 with TRBJ1-5, with D perhaps TRBD1 (6 bases). V gave up 1 base and J gave up 6 bases, with 20 bases separating them. The CDR3 covers 17 residues. Germline CDR1 reads SGHTS; CDR2 reads YDEGEE. CDR3 DNA sequence: TGTGCCAGCAGCTTGATTGGGGCAGGGGAATTGTTTCAGCCCCAGCATTTT. This sequence encodes CASSLIGAGELFQPQHF.

This clone was seen more than once but under ten times. The chain links TRBV5-6 to TRBJ2-5; a weak D match, TRBD2 (5 bases). In germline, CDR1 is SGHDT, CDR2 YYEEEE. The CDR3 length is 12 residues. Trimming took off 0 bases at V and 7 bases at J, with 7 bases between the two ends. CDR3 sequence: CASSLDRGTQYF. Here the CDR3 DNA reads TGTGCCAGCAGCTTGGATCGGGGGACCCAGTACTTC. Based on the CDR3 plus reference TRBV5-6 and TRBJ2-5, the full variable domain is DAGVTQSPTHLIKTRGQQVTLRCSPKSGHDTVSWYQQALGQGPQFIFQYYEEEERQRGNFPDRFSGHQFPNYSSELNVNALLLGDSALYLCASSLDRGTQYFGPGTRLLVL.

The chain uses TRBV30 and TRBJ1-4; D gene unclear. CDR1 and CDR2 from the germline V gene are GTSNPN and SVGIG (reference sequence). The V end was cut by 6 bases, the J end by 5 bases, with 13 bases between. The CDR3 contains 13 residues. This CDR3 is CACHPDFNEKLFF. The CDR3 DNA is TGTGCCTGTCATCCGGACTTCAATGAAAAACTGTTTTTT.

The J gene is TRBJ2-5, the V gene TRBV30; TRBD2 matches at 8 bases. V trimming: 4 bases; J trimming: 4 bases; junction bases outside the gene matches: 8. The CDR3 totals 14 residues. CDR1 and CDR2 (germline): GTSNPN, SVGIG (reference sequence). The CDR3, as DNA: TGTGCCTGGAATCAGGCGGGGGGCGGAGAGACCCAGTACTTC. This encodes CAWNQAGGGETQYF.

The V call is TRBV9, the J call TRBJ1-3; D gene uncertain. Germline loops: CDR1 SGDLS, CDR2 YYNGEE. This CDR3 spans 13 amino acids. V shed 4 bases and J shed 7 bases, with 12 bases lying between them. CDR3 sequence reads: CASSLGGRNTIYF. The CDR3 region has the DNA TGTGCCAGCAGCCTTGGAGGGAGGAACACCATATATTTT.

The rearrangement uses TRBV11-2 and TRBJ2-5; 11 nucleotides line up with TRBD2. V lost 3 bases to trimming and J lost 5 bases; unmatched junction nucleotides: 8. CDR3 length: 16 amino acids. Germline V gene data show CDR1 as SGHAT and CDR2 as FQNNGV. CDR3: CASSFFSGGASETQYF. DNA of the CDR3: TGTGCCAGCAGCTTCTTTAGCGGGGGGGCCTCCGAGACCCAGTACTTC. The full variable domain, its missing parts supplied by reference TRBV11-2 and TRBJ2-5, is EAGVAQSPRYKIIEKRQSVAFWCNPISGHATLYWYQQILGQGPKLLIQFQNNGVVDDSQLPKDRFSAERLKGVDSTLKIQPAKLEDSAVYLCASSFFSGGASETQYFGPGTRLLVL.

The CDR3 DNA is TGTGCCAGCAGTTCTGCGGGGAGGGGTGAGCAGTTCTTC. Translated, it gives CASSSAGRGEQFF. The V and J genes are TRBV6-6 and TRBJ2-1; 7 bases are shared with TRBD2. Per germline, CDR1 MNHNY and CDR2 SVGAGI (reference sequence). J lost 9 bases, V lost 4 bases, and 6 bases had no gene match. The CDR3 is 13 amino acids.

The rearrangement links TRBV7-3 to TRBJ2-1, with 10 bases fitting TRBD1. The germline gives CDR1 SGHTA, CDR2 FQGTGA. The CDR3 is 14 residues long. Trimming removed 5 bases from V and 6 bases from J; junction bases left unmatched: 4. The CDR3 DNA follows: TGTGCCAGCAGCCCGAGGACAGGGGGCAATGAGCAGTTCTTC. This encodes CASSPRTGGNEQFF.

The gene calls are TRBV7-3 and TRBJ2-3; 10 nucleotides align to TRBD2. This CDR3 is 19 amino acids long. Trimming removed 7 bases from V and 3 bases from J; junction bases left unmatched: 19. Germline CDR1 is SGHTA and CDR2 is FQGTGA. The DNA of the CDR3 is TGTGCCAGCACCCCCGAGGGGACAAAACGGGGACTAGCGACAGATACGCAGTATTTT. Protein product: CASTPEGTKRGLATDTQYF.

The V gene is TRBV6-5, the J gene TRBJ1-1; 8 bases are a match to TRBD1. V lost 7 bases to trimming and J lost 1 base; unmatched junction nucleotides: 5. This CDR3 is built from 14 residues. CDR1 MNHEY and CDR2 SVGAGI come from the germline V gene. In nucleotides, the CDR3 is TGTGCCAGCACCGACAGGGGCCCGAACACTGAAGCTTTCTTT. Translating gives CASTDRGPNTEAFF.